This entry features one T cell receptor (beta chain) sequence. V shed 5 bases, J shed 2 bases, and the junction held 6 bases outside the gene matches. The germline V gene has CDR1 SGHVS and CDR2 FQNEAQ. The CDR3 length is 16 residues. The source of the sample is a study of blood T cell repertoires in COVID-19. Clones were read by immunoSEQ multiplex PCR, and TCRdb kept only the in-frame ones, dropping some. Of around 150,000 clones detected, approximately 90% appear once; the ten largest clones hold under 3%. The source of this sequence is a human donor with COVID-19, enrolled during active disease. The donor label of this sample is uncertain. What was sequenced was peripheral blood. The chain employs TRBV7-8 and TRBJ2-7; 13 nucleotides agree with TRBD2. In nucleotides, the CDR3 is TGTGCCAGCAGCCCCCGGACTAGCGGGAGCGCCTACGAGCAGTACTTC. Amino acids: CASSPRTSGSAYEQYF. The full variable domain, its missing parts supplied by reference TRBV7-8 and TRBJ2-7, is GAGVSQSPRYKVAKRGQDVALRCDPISGHVSLFWYQQALGQGPEFLTYFQNEAQLDKSGLPSDRFFAERPEGSVSTLKIQRTQQEDSAVYLCASSPRTSGSAYEQYFGPGTRLTVT.